The 24 T cell receptor beta chains listed next were all sequenced from one sample in a study of OX40 agonist ivuxolimab in advanced cancers. Profiling relied on immunoSEQ multiplex PCR, and the TCRdb table lists in-frame clones only, not all of them. In the table there are some 59,000 clones, approximately 87% of which are singletons. Sequences were derived from CD4+ or CD8+ T cells sorted from blood, sampled in a trial of the OX40 agonist ivuxolimab. The origin of the receptors is an adult with an advanced solid tumor such as melanoma, head and neck, liver or kidney cancer.

The chain employs TRBV27 and TRBJ2-3; D is undetermined. V was pared by 1 base and J by 6 bases, with 8 bases between. Germline loops: CDR1 MNHEY, CDR2 SMNVEV (reference sequence). The length of the CDR3 is 13 residues. The CDR3 nucleotides read TGTGCCAGCAGTTTATTAGTGGGGGATACGCAGTATTTT. Its translation is CASSLLVGDTQYF.

This clone has just a few counts. This chain uses TRBV11-1 with TRBJ1-6; TRBD1 might be the D (6 bases). CDR3 length: 13 residues. Trimming removed 2 bases at V and 10 bases at J, with 9 bases between. Germline CDR1 SGHAT, CDR2 FQDESV (reference sequence). The CDR3 nucleotides are TGTGCCAGCAGCTTAACAGGGAACTCACCCCTCCACTTT. Translating it yields CASSLTGNSPLHF.

This chain links TRBV11-2 with TRBJ2-2; 13 bases map to TRBD2. From germline, CDR1 is SGHAT and CDR2 FQNNGV. The CDR3 is made up of 17 amino acids. Losses at the gene ends were 3 bases for V and 4 bases for J; bases not matched to a gene: 5. The CDR3 DNA is TGTGCCAGCAGCTTTAAACTAGCGGGGGGGCGCACCGGGGAGCTGTTTTTT. Its translation: CASSFKLAGGRTGELFF.

The V gene is TRBV5-5, the J gene TRBJ1-5; 12 positions match TRBD1. The J segment lost 5 bases and the V segment lost 4 bases, leaving 10 bases of the junction unmatched. The CDR3 consists of 17 residues. Germline values: CDR1 SGHKS, CDR2 YYEKEE (reference sequence). The CDR3 reads CASSINGTGGFDQPQHF. CDR3 sequence (DNA): TGTGCCAGCAGCATCAACGGGACAGGGGGCTTCGATCAGCCCCAGCATTTT. The whole variable domain, remainder taken from reference TRBV5-5 and TRBJ1-5, is DAGVTQSPTHLIKTRGQQVTLRCSPISGHKSVSWYQQVLGQGPQFIFQYYEKEERGRGNFPDRFSARQFPNYSSELNVNALLLGDSALYLCASSINGTGGFDQPQHFGDGTRLSIL.

In DNA form, the CDR3 reads TGTGCCAGCAGAGCGCGGACCAATAATCAGCCCCAGCATTTT. It is translated as CASRARTNNQPQHF. This sequence joins TRBV6-4 and TRBJ1-5; D not certain. CDR1 and CDR2 from the germline V gene are MRHNA and SNTAGT. This CDR3 spans 14 amino acids. Trimming pared 6 bases from V and 4 bases from J, leaving 13 bases between.

This chain joins TRBV7-2 and TRBJ2-1, with D unclear. V lost 1 base and J 7 bases, leaving 14 bases between the germline ends. The CDR3 is 15 amino acids. The V gene's germline CDR1 is SGHTA and CDR2 FQGNSA. The CDR3 protein is CASSLEVGIGNEQFF. CDR3 sequence (DNA): TGTGCCAGCAGCTTAGAGGTGGGGATTGGGAATGAGCAGTTCTTC.

The chain joins TRBV30 to TRBJ1-2; 7 bases map to TRBD1. The CDR3 contains 14 residues. Germline assignment: CDR1 GTSNPN and CDR2 SVGIG (reference sequence). The J segment lost 5 bases and the V segment lost 4 bases, leaving 10 bases of the junction unmatched. DNA for the CDR3: TGTGCCTGGACCCCAGGGGGGTTATCTTATGGCTACACCTTC. It is translated as CAWTPGGLSYGYTF.

The V and J genes are TRBV7-9 and TRBJ1-6; no firm D call. V gave up 3 bases and J gave up 7 bases, with 4 bases separating them. Germline-derived CDR1 and CDR2 are SEHNR and FQNEAQ (reference sequence). The CDR3 loop spans 12 amino acids. In nucleotides, the CDR3 is TGTGCCAGCAGCTTGGGGAATTCACCCCTCCACTTT. This sequence encodes CASSLGNSPLHF.

The chain employs TRBV2 and TRBJ2-1; 14 nucleotides agree with TRBD2. V lost 7 bases and J lost 7; bases outside the gene matches: 3. The CDR3 contains 14 residues. Germline V CDR1 and CDR2: SNHLY, FYNNEI. The CDR3 loop reads CASKGTSGSNEQFF. In DNA form, the CDR3 reads TGTGCCAGCAAGGGGACTAGCGGGAGTAATGAGCAGTTCTTC.

This rearrangement joins TRBV18 to TRBJ1-4; D gene ambiguous. The CDR3 is 14 amino acids. V lost 6 bases and J lost 7, with 15 bases in between. Germline V gene sequence: CDR1 KGHSH, CDR2 LQKENI. In DNA, the CDR3 is TGTGCCAGCTCTCCCGACGGAGCGGCTGAAAAACTGTTTTTT. Translated: CASSPDGAAEKLFF.

The rearrangement joins TRBV13 to TRBJ1-2; D is uncertain. Germline V CDR1 and CDR2: PRHDT, FYEKMQ (reference sequence). V was shortened by 5 bases and J by 8 bases, with 18 bases between the two germline ends. The CDR3 has 14 amino acids. The CDR3 nucleotides are TGTGCCAGCAGCCCGGACCTTCTACCTCGGGGCTACACCTTC. It encodes CASSPDLLPRGYTF.

The chain links TRBV18 to TRBJ2-7; D tentatively fits TRBD1 or TRBD2 (5 bases each). Germline lookup yields CDR1 KGHSH and CDR2 LQKENI. This CDR3 spans 14 amino acids. The V end was cut by 3 bases, the J end by 5 bases, with 14 bases between. In DNA form, the CDR3 reads TGTGCCAGCTCACCGGGGGAATCAGGGCACGAGCAGTACTTC. This encodes CASSPGESGHEQYF. The whole variable domain, filled in from reference TRBV18 and TRBJ2-7, reads NAGVMQNPRHLVRRRGQEARLRCSPMKGHSHVYWYRQLPEEGLKFMVYLQKENIIDESGMPKERFSAEFPKEGPSILRIQQVVRGDSAAYFCASSPGESGHEQYFGPGTRLTVT.

The V and J genes are TRBV5-1 and TRBJ2-3; TRBD2 is a possible D gene (5 bases). Germline loops: CDR1 SGHRS, CDR2 YFSETQ. The length of the CDR3 is 14 residues. Trimming took off 0 bases at V and 4 bases at J, with 9 bases between the two ends. The CDR3 is CASSLGWRSDTQYF. CDR3 DNA: TGCGCCAGCAGCTTGGGATGGAGGTCAGATACGCAGTATTTT.

V usage is TRBV5-1 and J usage is TRBJ2-2; TRBD1 is a possible D gene (5 bases). The V end was cut by 4 bases, the J end by 5 bases, with 15 bases between. The CDR3 is made up of 15 amino acids. The germline V gene encodes CDR1 SGHRS and CDR2 YFSETQ. CDR3 bases: TGCGCCAGCAGCCAAGGACATTCCGGGACCGGGGAGCTGTTTTTT. This gives the protein CASSQGHSGTGELFF. Looking up the rest from reference TRBV5-1 and TRBJ2-2 gives the full variable domain: KAGVTQTPRYLIKTRGQQVTLSCSPISGHRSVSWYQQTPGQGLQFLFEYFSETQRNKGNFPGRFSGRQFSNSRSEMNVSTLELGDSALYLCASSQGHSGTGELFFGEGSRLTVL.

The J gene is TRBJ1-1, the V gene TRBV2; D remains unclear. V lost 4 bases to trimming and J lost 3 bases, with 12 bases between them. Germline-derived CDR1 and CDR2 are SNHLY and FYNNEI. This CDR3 is built from 14 residues. The CDR3 region has the DNA TGTGCCAGCAGTGTTGGTGGATTTGACACTGAAGCTTTCTTT. Its translation is CASSVGGFDTEAFF.

The rearrangement links TRBV5-1 to TRBJ1-2; weak D call: TRBD1 (6 bases). CDR3 length: 13 residues. Germline lookup yields CDR1 SGHRS and CDR2 YFSETQ. The V end was cut by 4 bases, the J end by 7 bases, with 14 bases between. The CDR3 DNA reads TGCGCCAGCAGCCTCAGTGGGGGCTCTGGCTACACCTTC. Translated: CASSLSGGSGYTF.

The chain links TRBV11-2 to TRBJ1-1; a possible D gene is TRBD1 (6 bases). Germline lookup yields CDR1 SGHAT and CDR2 FQNNGV. This CDR3 has 16 amino acids. V lost 1 base and J 1 base, leaving 13 bases between the germline ends. The CDR3 reads CASSLAGQLQNTEAFF. As DNA, the CDR3 is TGTGCCAGCAGCTTAGCAGGACAGCTCCAGAACACTGAAGCTTTCTTT. Supplemented by reference TRBV11-2 and TRBJ1-1, the full variable domain reads EAGVAQSPRYKIIEKRQSVAFWCNPISGHATLYWYQQILGQGPKLLIQFQNNGVVDDSQLPKDRFSAERLKGVDSTLKIQPAKLEDSAVYLCASSLAGQLQNTEAFFGQGTRLTVV.

The rearrangement links TRBV15 to TRBJ1-4; D is uncertain. The V gene lost 0 bases and the J gene lost 7 bases, with 3 bases spanning the gap. The V gene's germline CDR1 is LNHNV and CDR2 YYDKDF (reference sequence). The CDR3 covers 12 residues. In DNA form, the CDR3 reads TGTGCCACCAGCAGAGATGTTGAAAAACTGTTTTTT. Protein: CATSRDVEKLFF.

The chain employs TRBV5-8 and TRBJ2-7; D is unresolved. With 3 bases removed from V and 2 bases from J, the gap between germline ends came to 6 bases. Germline V gene data show CDR1 as SGHTS and CDR2 as YDEGEE. The CDR3 consists of 12 residues. The CDR3 here is CASSYVAYEQYF. For the CDR3, the DNA is TGTGCCAGCAGCTACGTGGCCTACGAGCAGTACTTC. Supplemented by reference TRBV5-8 and TRBJ2-7, the full variable domain reads EAGVTQSPTHLIKTRGQQATLRCSPISGHTSVYWYQQALGLGLQFLLWYDEGEERNRGNFPPRFSGRQFPNYSSELNVNALELEDSALYLCASSYVAYEQYFGPGTRLTVT.

The chain employs TRBV9 and TRBJ1-1; 7 nucleotides match TRBD1. V shed 2 bases, J shed 5 bases, and the junction held 3 bases outside the gene matches. This CDR3 is built from 13 residues. Germline V gene sequence: CDR1 SGDLS, CDR2 YYNGEE. CDR3 bases: TGTGCCAGCAGCGTTCAGGGGGGAACTGAAGCTTTCTTT. Its protein product is CASSVQGGTEAFF.

This clone was seen only once. This chain uses TRBV2 with TRBJ1-5; D is uncertain. The germline V and J ends were trimmed by 6 bases and 0 bases, with 18 bases remaining between them. The CDR3 loop spans 17 amino acids. Germline V CDR1 and CDR2: SNHLY, FYNNEI. CDR3 residues: CASRVDPFLYSNQPQHF. The CDR3 DNA reads TGTGCCAGCAGGGTAGACCCATTTCTTTATAGCAATCAGCCCCAGCATTTT.

The chain joins TRBV11-3 to TRBJ1-1, with D possibly TRBD1 on 6 matching bases. Trimming left V 5 bases short and J 3 bases short, with 10 bases between. The length of the CDR3 is 13 residues. Germline V CDR1 and CDR2: SGHNT, YENEEA. The CDR3 protein is CASSAGAYTEAFF. In DNA, the CDR3 is TGTGCCAGCAGCGCGGGGGCATACACTGAAGCTTTCTTT.

In DNA, the CDR3 is TGTGCCAGCAGCTTGATCCTCTCGGGGGGGGCAATCGATGAGCAGTTCTTC. Amino acid sequence: CASSLILSGGAIDEQFF. The chain couples TRBV11-2 to TRBJ2-1; 8 bases align to TRBD2. The CDR3 is 17 residues long. Germline CDR1 is SGHAT and CDR2 is FQNNGV. After removal of 3 bases from V and 8 bases from J, the junction contained 15 bases not matched to a gene.

This chain joins TRBV7-3 and TRBJ1-1; weak D call: TRBD1 (5 bases). Germline V lookup: CDR1 SGHTA, CDR2 FQGTGA. V dropped 6 bases and J dropped 1 base, with 9 bases sitting between them. The CDR3 covers 13 residues. The CDR3 spells CASRRTTNTEAFF. The CDR3 DNA is TGTGCCAGCAGACGGACAACGAACACTGAAGCTTTCTTT.